This T cell receptor beta chain comes out of a study of shared clonotypes between healthy human individuals (TCRdb year 2020). Regarding the study in general: The cohort included three men and a couple of women between 18 and 49 years of age. Different laboratories and diverse techniques were used to prepare libraries and sequence TCR repertoires, to increase sequencing depth and limit assay-specific biases. Each donor's leukapheresis produced roughly between about 0.8 and 10 billion PBMCs. To estimate repertoire size and how much clonotype sharing occurs between individuals, the study deeply sequenced the blood TCR repertoires of several healthy adults. For each donor, three plates each were used for CD4 naive and CD4 memory, two plates were used for CD8 naive, and one plate was used for CD8 memory. What the study reported, not specific to this receptor: Rarefaction of sorted-subset datasets indicated incomplete sequencing despite the large sequencing depth. Sampling was limited to blood, and TCR repertoires in tissue likely differ from TCR repertoires in blood. Naive subsets generally had larger estimated clonotype richness than memory subsets did. Sharing across four donors was observed for approximately 5% of naive CD4, less than 4% of naive CD8, roughly 2.3% of memory CD4, and less than 0.45% of memory CD8 clonotypes. Pairwise subsampling indicated that sequencing depth was expected to affect the degree of clonotype sharing among donors. Because the study included only a small number of donors, the genetic and exposure-history diversity represented was limited. Compared with non-shared clonotypes, the clonotypes found in all four sorted-subset donors had higher generation probabilities.

TCR CDR3 regions were amplified from genomic DNA by multiplex PCR using the deep immunoSEQ assay. Genomic DNA extracted from each cell subset was distributed evenly over all wells of several immunoSEQ 96-well plates, and each plate served as one replicate. For sorted subsets, 150 to 250 ng of genomic DNA, equivalent to around 29,000 T cell genomes, went into each replicate PCR. The purified libraries were quantified using a Qubit 3.0 fluorometer, sized with a Bioanalyzer 2100, and then quantified again using the KAPA Library Quantification kit. Each immunoSEQ 96-well plate was sequenced on its own single-read 150-cycle Illumina NextSeq 550 flow cell. In the source study's methods: Because the immunoSEQ output held only junctional sequences and lacked quality scores, the filtering could not match the filtering applied to full-length reads. To assign V/J genes and CDR3, sequences were annotated against IMGT germline references using PyIR, a Python wrapper for IgBLAST v1.9. Reads were removed for weak V/J assignments (E-value above 1e-6), missing CDR3, stop codons, out-of-frame junctions, or ambiguous translated residues. V3J clonotypes were defined as sequences sharing the same inferred V gene, J gene, and CDR3 amino acid sequence. Percentage overlap between repertoires was calculated by dividing the number of shared unique clonotypes by the size of the smaller repertoire. Three approaches were used to assess repertoire richness: RTK rarefaction, the Chao1 estimator, and Recon v2.1 estimates of unobserved clonotypes. Generation probabilities were computed with OLGA for all TCRbeta clonotypes obtained by the gDNA method from a handful of donors. Sourced from immuneACCESS, this table was stored by TCRdb with only in-frame sequences that have V and J called. A share of the clones is absent; for the studies checked, an unresolved V gene accounts for under half, and the remainder has no known explanation. V, J and clone size are taken as reported in that table, and D and trimming were inferred from the DNA itself. This sample has 2 million to 2.5 million clones in its table, and 85% to 95% of those were observed once. The top ten constitute about 0.13% of the sample.

This clone was seen only a few times. Its antigen target is currently unknown. One base away there is no much larger clone; base qualities are not given. The donors were healthy, HIV-negative adults with no recently reported acute infections or vaccinations. Only Caucasian adults living in Nashville, Tennessee, USA were represented among the donors. CD4+ T cells were enriched through magnetic negative selection, after which naive cells were positively selected on CD45RA and the remaining negative fraction served as the memory subset. After blood collection by leukapheresis, PBMCs were isolated using Ficoll-Histopaque density gradient centrifugation and then cryopreserved in the vapor phase of liquid nitrogen. Analytical flow cytometry was used to check the purity and quantity of every magnetically sorted T cell population. Genomic DNA was isolated from each sorted fraction and quantified by UV absorbance on a Nanodrop 2000c.

Cut back by 0 bases and 7 bases, the V and J ends lie 13 bases apart. The CDR3 measures 14 amino acids from cysteine to phenylalanine. CDR3 DNA is the only sequence kept; it has 42 bases, read in frame from the first base. The germline V gene encodes CDR1 SGHRS and CDR2 YFSETQ. This clonotype originated in a man younger than 35 in good health. The chain uses TRBV5-1 and TRBJ1-2, with no D gene named confidently. Input material: naive CD4+ T cells sorted from blood. The sample's cell subset or site label, decoded: CD45RA+ positively selected. The CDR3 protein: CASSLATAPSGYTF. Here is the DNA: TGCGCCAGCAGCTTGGCGACGGCCCCATCTGGCTACACCTTC.